Below are 31 T cell receptor beta chains sequenced from a single sample in a study of human T cells and chemical hapten exposure. Time point specified: healthy volunteer bleed at 2 weeks. Blood, whole and unfractionated, served as the source for total RNA extraction. One entry per CDR3 protein, called by TCRdb with MiXCR from the RACE reads. The table includes about 46,000 distinct CDR3 sequences, 3.5% to 4.5% detected once. The sample taken for sequencing was whole blood. These TCRs come from a female donor in good health. Some clones in this sample may be carry-over from other donors' samples.

This clonotype was picked up many times. The chain combines TRBV6-5 with TRBJ1-2; 9 bases fit TRBD1. Per germline, CDR1 MNHEY and CDR2 SVGAGI. This CDR3 is built from 14 residues. V lost 7 bases to trimming and J lost 2 bases; unmatched junction nucleotides: 5. CDR3 in amino acids: CASISGTGNYGYTF. The CDR3, as DNA: TGTGCCAGCATTTCAGGGACAGGGAACTATGGCTACACCTTC.

This clonotype was detected ten times or more. V gene TRBV4-3 combines with J gene TRBJ2-1; D not certain. V gave up 1 base and J gave up 4 bases, with 11 bases separating them. Germline CDR1 is LGHNA and CDR2 is YSLEER. The length of the CDR3 is 15 residues. The CDR3 loop is CASSQGTRPYNEQFF. The CDR3 coding sequence is TGCGCCAGCAGCCAAGGTACACGGCCGTACAATGAGCAGTTCTTC.

This clonotype was detected many times. This chain connects TRBV12-5 to TRBJ2-3; TRBD2 agrees at 11 bases. The CDR3 totals 17 residues. The junction had 4 bases not matched to a gene; V was cut back by 0 bases and J by 2 bases. Germline V gene data show CDR1 as LGHNT and CDR2 as FRNRAP. Here the CDR3 DNA reads TGTGCTAGTGGTTTGGTACTAGCGGGGGCCAACACAGATACGCAGTATTTT. Amino acid sequence: CASGLVLAGANTDTQYF.

Of note for this clonotype: With a much larger clone just one base away, this may be a read error. The chain joins TRBV7-2 to TRBJ2-3, with 11 bases aligning to TRBD2. This CDR3 is 15 amino acids long. Germline loops: CDR1 SGHTA, CDR2 FQGNSA. In nucleotides, the CDR3 is TGTGCCAGCAGCCCGCAGACTAGCGGGGTAGATATGCAGTATTTT. Translation: CASSPQTSGVDMQYF. Based on the CDR3 plus reference TRBV7-2 and TRBJ2-3, the full variable domain is GAGVSQSPSNKVTEKGKDVELRCDPISGHTALYWYRQSLGQGLEFLIYFQGNSAPDKSGLPSDRFSAERTGGSVSTLTIQRTQQEDSAVYLCASSPQTSGVDMQYFGPGTRLTVL.

Many counts were recorded for this clonotype. The chain combines TRBV20-1 with TRBJ2-5, with unresolved D. The CDR3 is made up of 10 amino acids. With 3 bases removed from V and 4 bases from J, the gap between germline ends came to 3 bases. The germline V gene encodes CDR1 DFQATT and CDR2 SNEGSKA (reference sequence). CDR3 coding DNA: TGCAGTGCTAGGATAGAGACCCAGTACTTC. Amino acids: CSARIETQYF.

Concerning this clonotype itself: A single base separates this from a much larger clone, so it may be a read error. The rearrangement uses TRBV4-2 and TRBJ1-1, with TRBD1 identical over 9 bases. This CDR3 has 18 amino acids. Germline V lookup: CDR1 LGHNA, CDR2 YNFKEQ. Losses at the gene ends were 0 bases for V and 4 bases for J; bases not matched to a gene: 12. CDR3 sequence reads: CASSQDGGQGGRSTEAFF. The CDR3 region has the DNA TGTGCCAGCAGCCAAGATGGGGGACAGGGCGGACGCAGCACTGAAGCTTTCTTT.

This clonotype was seen many times. The chain is built from TRBV5-1 and TRBJ2-3; TRBD2 might be the D (5 bases). The CDR3 has 13 amino acids. V lost 3 bases to trimming and J lost 3 bases, with 8 bases between them. Germline CDR1 and CDR2: SGHRS and YFSETQ. The CDR3 region has the DNA TGCGCCAGCAGCTGGGGAGATACAGATACGCAGTATTTT. The encoded protein is CASSWGDTDTQYF.

The rearrangement uses TRBV14 and TRBJ2-1; TRBD2 matches 8 bases. J was trimmed by 3 bases and V by 0 bases; bases with no gene match: 4. Germline CDR1 reads SGHDN; CDR2 reads FVKESK. The CDR3 is made up of 16 amino acids. CDR3 bases: TGTGCCAGCAGCCAAGATGGACTAGCCGTCTACAATGAGCAGTTCTTC. This codes for CASSQDGLAVYNEQFF.

This clonotype appeared many times. The V call is TRBV12-3 or TRBV12-4, the J call TRBJ2-4; D is perhaps TRBD2 (7 bases). V was pared by 2 bases and J by 5 bases, with 13 bases between. This CDR3 is built from 15 residues. CDR3 amino acids: CASSLRGGAENIQYF. The CDR3 DNA reads as TGTGCCAGCAGTTTAAGGGGGGGGGCAGAAAACATTCAGTACTTC.

This clonotype was recorded at least ten times. The genes are TRBV21-1 and TRBJ1-3; the table's TRBD1 call for D was not verified on the DNA. TRBV21-1 is a pseudogene segment. This CDR3 is built from 15 residues. CDR3 amino acids: CASSNQGLTGNTIYF. CDR3 nucleotide sequence: TGTGCCAGCAGCAATCAGGGATTAACTGGAAACACCATATATTTT.

This clonotype was detected many times. The V and J genes are TRBV6-2 or TRBV6-3 and TRBJ1-1; D remains ambiguous. The CDR3 loop spans 15 amino acids. Germline CDR1 reads MNHEY; CDR2 reads SVGEGT. V lost 0 bases, J lost 11 bases, and 19 bases lay in between. CDR3 loop: CASSYSRSVGVTAFF. DNA of the CDR3: TGTGCCAGCAGTTACTCGCGGTCGGTGGGTGTTACGGCTTTCTTT.

This clonotype was seen ten or more times. This rearrangement joins TRBV7-2 to TRBJ1-2; 7 bases line up with TRBD1. Germline values: CDR1 SGHTA, CDR2 FQGNSA. The CDR3 runs to 15 residues. V shed 1 base and J 4 bases; nucleotides not matched to a gene: 6. CDR3 in amino acids: CASSLETGAAYGYTF. CDR3 DNA sequence: TGTGCCAGCAGCTTAGAAACAGGGGCGGCCTATGGCTACACCTTC.

This clonotype was seen a handful of times. The J gene is TRBJ2-3, the V gene TRBV9; D unresolved. Germline V gene data show CDR1 as SGDLS and CDR2 as YYNGEE. The CDR3 spans 16 residues. The V end was cut by 0 bases, the J end by 0 bases, with 11 bases between. The CDR3 bases are TGTGCCAGCAGCGTAGCTTCGCAAACTAGCACAGATACGCAGTATTTT. Amino acids: CASSVASQTSTDTQYF.

The J gene is TRBJ2-3, the V gene TRBV5-1; weak D call: TRBD1 (5 bases). The CDR3 consists of 14 residues. Per the germline V gene, CDR1 is SGHRS and CDR2 is YFSETQ. V gave up 5 bases and J gave up 0 bases, with 10 bases separating them. This CDR3 is CASRQDRSTDTQYF. In DNA, the CDR3 is TGCGCCAGCAGACAAGACAGAAGCACAGATACGCAGTATTTT.

This clonotype was observed many times. The chain joins TRBV11-2 to TRBJ2-3, with 9 nucleotides matching TRBD1. There are 18 residues in the CDR3. CDR1 and CDR2 (germline): SGHAT, FQNNGV. With 2 bases clipped from V and 1 base from J, the junction kept 10 bases outside the gene matches. In DNA, the CDR3 is TGTGCCAGCAGCTTACCGGGACAGGGAAAGCCGGGCACAGATACGCAGTATTTT. This translates into CASSLPGQGKPGTDTQYF. Together with reference TRBV11-2 and TRBJ2-3, the CDR3 gives the full variable domain: EAGVAQSPRYKIIEKRQSVAFWCNPISGHATLYWYQQILGQGPKLLIQFQNNGVVDDSQLPKDRFSAERLKGVDSTLKIQPAKLEDSAVYLCASSLPGQGKPGTDTQYFGPGTRLTVL.

The chain is built from TRBV28 and TRBJ1-1; D is unresolved. V lost 6 bases, J lost 2 bases, and 10 bases lay in between. Per the germline V gene, CDR1 is MDHEN and CDR2 is SYDVKM. The CDR3 covers 13 residues. The CDR3 DNA follows: TGTGCCAGCAGCCCTGCTCAAAACACTGAAGCTTTCTTT. It yields the protein CASSPAQNTEAFF.

This clonotype appeared many times. The chain has TRBV27 and TRBJ2-7; 9 bases align to TRBD1. After removal of 4 bases from V and 3 bases from J, the junction contained 7 bases not matched to a gene. Looked up from germline, CDR1 is MNHEY and CDR2 is SMNVEV (reference sequence). CDR3 size: 15 residues. This chain's CDR3 is CASSYRGQGGYEQYF. The CDR3 region has the DNA TGTGCCAGCAGTTACAGGGGGCAGGGAGGCTACGAGCAGTACTTC.

As regards this clonotype: A much larger clone sits a single nucleotide away, making a read error possible. The chain combines TRBV6-2 or TRBV6-3 with TRBJ1-1; the D gene is possibly TRBD1 (5 bases). Trimming stripped 6 bases from V and 4 bases from J, with 15 bases between. The CDR3 contains 14 residues. Germline V gene lookup returns CDR1 MNHEY and CDR2 SVGEGT. DNA of the CDR3: TGTGCCAGCAGCGGACATCAAGAGAGCACTGAAGCTTTCTTT. Amino acids: CASSGHQESTEAFF.

The sample holds many counts of this clonotype. The rearrangement uses TRBV5-4 and TRBJ1-2; 11 positions match TRBD1. Germline trimming cut 3 bases from V and 4 bases from J; bases unmatched to any gene: 2. In germline, CDR1 is SGHNT, CDR2 YYREEE (reference sequence). CDR3 size: 14 residues. CDR3 sequence: CASSWTGGGYGYTF. As DNA, the CDR3 is TGTGCCAGCAGCTGGACAGGGGGCGGCTATGGCTACACCTTC.

This clonotype was seen ten or more times. The chain combines TRBV7-3 with TRBJ1-1, with TRBD1 matching over 8 bases. Germline V gene lookup returns CDR1 SGHTA and CDR2 FQGTGA. The V segment lost 6 bases and the J segment 5 bases; nucleotides outside the gene matches: 5. The CDR3 has 13 amino acids. Here the CDR3 reads CASRFRTGTEAFF. In DNA, the CDR3 is TGTGCCAGCAGATTTAGGACAGGGACTGAAGCTTTCTTT.

This clonotype was detected ten times or more. The chain links TRBV7-2 to TRBJ1-5; D perhaps matches TRBD1 (5 bases). Germline CDR1 reads SGHTA; CDR2 reads FQGNSA. This CDR3 has 15 residues. V was trimmed by 5 bases and J by 0 bases, leaving 11 bases between them. The CDR3 loop is CASSRSGYSNQPQHF. The CDR3 DNA sequence: TGTGCCAGCAGCCGGTCAGGGTATAGCAATCAGCCCCAGCATTTT.

This clonotype was counted only a few times. The V call is TRBV12-3 or TRBV12-4, the J call TRBJ1-6; D not certain. Trimming took 5 bases from V and 9 from J, leaving 11 bases between them. The CDR3 sequence is 13 residues long. DNA of the CDR3: TGTGCCAGCAGTCCGGACGGTGTTTCACCCCTCCACTTT. Its protein is CASSPDGVSPLHF.

The CDR3 sequence is CATSDRRGLSPPGELFF. For the CDR3, the DNA is TGTGCCACCAGTGATAGGCGGGGGCTTTCCCCACCCGGGGAGCTGTTTTTT. The chain links TRBV24-1 to TRBJ2-2, with TRBD2 as a possible D gene (7 bases). Trimming took 3 bases from V and 6 from J, leaving 19 bases between them. The CDR3 spans 17 residues. Germline loops: CDR1 KGHDR, CDR2 SFDVKD.

This chain joins TRBV12-3 or TRBV12-4 and TRBJ2-2, with D unresolved. CDR3 length: 15 residues. Trimming took off 1 base at V and 6 bases at J, with 12 bases between the two ends. Written as DNA, the CDR3 is TGTGCCAGCAGTTTAGGGGTCGGGTCATCCGGGGAGCTGTTTTTT. It encodes CASSLGVGSSGELFF.

This clonotype was observed at least ten times. The V call is TRBV6-1, the J call TRBJ2-3, with TRBD2 matching 10 bases. V dropped 4 bases and J dropped 1; count of bases not matched to a gene: 8. The V gene's germline CDR1 is MNHNS and CDR2 SASEGT. This CDR3 contains 17 residues. This CDR3 is CASSVYPSGGGTDTQYF. Here the CDR3 DNA reads TGTGCCAGCAGTGTTTACCCTAGCGGGGGTGGCACAGATACGCAGTATTTT.

The chain couples TRBV18 to TRBJ1-1, with 10 bases lining up with TRBD1. The CDR3 covers 13 residues. Germline values: CDR1 KGHSH, CDR2 LQKENI. With 3 bases clipped from V and 10 bases from J, the junction kept 5 bases outside the gene matches. In DNA, the CDR3 is TGTGCCAGCTCACCCGACAGGGGGCTGATAGCTTTCTTT. Amino acid sequence: CASSPDRGLIAFF.

This clonotype was seen many times. V gene TRBV28 combines with J gene TRBJ2-2, with D hard to call. The CDR3 covers 13 residues. V was cut by 3 bases and J by 5 bases, with 7 bases left in between. Per the germline V gene, CDR1 is MDHEN and CDR2 is SYDVKM. This CDR3 is CASSFEVTGELFF. The CDR3 coding sequence is TGTGCCAGCAGTTTTGAGGTTACCGGGGAGCTGTTTTTT.

This clonotype was seen a few times. This sequence joins TRBV29-1 and TRBJ2-3, with D possibly being TRBD1 (7 bases). Deletions cut 7 bases from V and 1 base from J, with 12 bases between. CDR3 size: 13 residues. CDR1 is SQVTM, CDR2 ANQGSEA, per germline. The CDR3 DNA follows: TGCAGCGCTGACAGGGAGGGCACAGATACGCAGTATTTT. Protein sequence: CSADREGTDTQYF.

This clonotype was detected ten times or more. The V call is TRBV20-1, the J call TRBJ2-4, with D maybe TRBD1 (7 bases). The CDR3 consists of 15 residues. The germline V and J ends were trimmed by 5 bases and 1 base, with 15 bases remaining between them. Germline assignment: CDR1 DFQATT and CDR2 SNEGSKA (reference sequence). The CDR3, as DNA: TGCAGTGCTGGCGCGGAGGGGGCGGCCAAAAACATTCAGTACTTC. This sequence encodes CSAGAEGAAKNIQYF.

The sample holds many counts of this clonotype. The J gene is TRBJ2-3, the V gene TRBV6-4, with 9 bases that match TRBD2. The ends lost 3 bases at V and 3 bases at J; junction bases unmatched: 4. CDR1 MRHNA and CDR2 SNTAGT come from the germline V gene. The CDR3 is made up of 15 amino acids. As DNA, the CDR3 is TGTGCCAGCAGTGATGGCGGGGGGGCAACAGATACGCAGTATTTT. Translation gives CASSDGGGATDTQYF.

The table lists this clonotype with many counts. The chain combines TRBV5-4 with TRBJ1-5, with D possibly being TRBD1 (6 bases). Looked up from germline, CDR1 is SGHNT and CDR2 is YYREEE (reference sequence). The CDR3 is 14 residues long. Trimming removed 5 bases from V and 2 bases from J, with 11 bases in between. This chain's CDR3 is CASRKDSRNQPQHF. CDR3 DNA sequence: TGTGCCAGCAGAAAGGACAGCCGCAATCAGCCCCAGCATTTT.